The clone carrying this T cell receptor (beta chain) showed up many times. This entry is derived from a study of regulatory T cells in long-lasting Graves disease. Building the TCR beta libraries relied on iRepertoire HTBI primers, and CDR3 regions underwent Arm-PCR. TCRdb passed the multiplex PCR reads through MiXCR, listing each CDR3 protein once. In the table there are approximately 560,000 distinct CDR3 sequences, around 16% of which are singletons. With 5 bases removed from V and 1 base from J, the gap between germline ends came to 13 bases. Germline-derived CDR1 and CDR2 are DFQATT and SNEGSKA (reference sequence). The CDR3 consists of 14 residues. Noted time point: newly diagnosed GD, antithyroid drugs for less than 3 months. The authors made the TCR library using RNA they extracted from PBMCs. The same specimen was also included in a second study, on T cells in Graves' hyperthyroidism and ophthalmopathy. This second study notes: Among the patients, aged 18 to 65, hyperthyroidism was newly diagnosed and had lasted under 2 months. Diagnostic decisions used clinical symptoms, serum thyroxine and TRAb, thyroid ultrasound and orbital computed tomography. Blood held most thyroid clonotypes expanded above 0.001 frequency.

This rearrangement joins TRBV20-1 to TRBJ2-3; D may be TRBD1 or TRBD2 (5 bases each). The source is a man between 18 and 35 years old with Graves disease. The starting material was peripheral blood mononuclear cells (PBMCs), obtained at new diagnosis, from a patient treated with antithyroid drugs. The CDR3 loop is CSAEGLSRTDTQYF. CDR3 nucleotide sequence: TGCAGTGCTGAGGGGCTATCTCGCACAGATACGCAGTATTTT.